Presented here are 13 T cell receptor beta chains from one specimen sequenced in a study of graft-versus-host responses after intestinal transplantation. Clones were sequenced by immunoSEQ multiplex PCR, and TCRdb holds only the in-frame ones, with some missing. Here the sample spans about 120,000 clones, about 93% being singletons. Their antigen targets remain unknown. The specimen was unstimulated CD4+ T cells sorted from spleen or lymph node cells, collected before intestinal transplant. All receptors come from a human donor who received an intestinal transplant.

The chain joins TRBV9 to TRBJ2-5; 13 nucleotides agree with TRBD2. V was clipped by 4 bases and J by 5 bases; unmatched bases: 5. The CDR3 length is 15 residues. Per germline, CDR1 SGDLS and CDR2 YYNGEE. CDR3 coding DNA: TGTGCCAGCAGCAAGATGACTAGCGGGGGGGAGACCCAGTACTTC. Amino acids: CASSKMTSGGETQYF.

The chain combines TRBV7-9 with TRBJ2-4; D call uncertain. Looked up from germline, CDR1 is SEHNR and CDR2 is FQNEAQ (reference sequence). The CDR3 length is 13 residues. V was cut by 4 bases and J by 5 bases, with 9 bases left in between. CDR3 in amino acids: CASSSDGQNIQYF. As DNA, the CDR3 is TGTGCCAGCAGCTCCGACGGCCAAAACATTCAGTACTTC.

The CDR3 loop reads CASSLKIDRLSGYTF. The DNA for the CDR3 is TGTGCCAGCAGTTTAAAAATAGACAGGCTAAGCGGCTACACCTTC. This rearrangement joins TRBV28 to TRBJ1-2; D may be TRBD1 (6 bases). This CDR3 has 15 residues. Germline CDR1 reads MDHEN; CDR2 reads SYDVKM. V gave up 2 bases and J gave up 8 bases, with 18 bases separating them.

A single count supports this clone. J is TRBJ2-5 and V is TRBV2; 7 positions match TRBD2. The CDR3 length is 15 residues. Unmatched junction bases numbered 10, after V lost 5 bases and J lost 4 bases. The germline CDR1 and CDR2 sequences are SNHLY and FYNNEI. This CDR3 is CASSQSAGTIETQYF. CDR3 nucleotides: TGTGCCAGCAGTCAAAGCGCCGGGACTATAGAGACCCAGTACTTC.

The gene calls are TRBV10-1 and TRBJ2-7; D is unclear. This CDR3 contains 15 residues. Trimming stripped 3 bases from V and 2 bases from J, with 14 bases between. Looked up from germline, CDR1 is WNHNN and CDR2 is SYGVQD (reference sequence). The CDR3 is CASSDSMERPYEQYF. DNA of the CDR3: TGCGCCAGCAGTGATAGTATGGAACGGCCCTACGAGCAGTACTTC.

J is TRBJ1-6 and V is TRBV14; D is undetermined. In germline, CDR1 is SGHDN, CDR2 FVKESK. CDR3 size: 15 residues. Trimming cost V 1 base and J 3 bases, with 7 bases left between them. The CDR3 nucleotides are TGTGCCAGCAGCCAAGCGGTAGTCTATAATTCACCCCTCCACTTT. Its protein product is CASSQAVVYNSPLHF. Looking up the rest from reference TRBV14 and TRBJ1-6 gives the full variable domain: EAGVTQFPSHSVIEKGQTVTLRCDPISGHDNLYWYRRVMGKEIKFLLHFVKESKQDESGMPNNRFLAERTGGTYSTLKVQPAELEDSGVYFCASSQAVVYNSPLHFGNGTRLTVT.

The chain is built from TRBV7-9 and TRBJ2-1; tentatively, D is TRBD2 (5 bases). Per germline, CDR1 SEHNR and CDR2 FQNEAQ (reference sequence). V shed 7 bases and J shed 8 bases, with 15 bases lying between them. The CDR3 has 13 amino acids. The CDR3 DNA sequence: TGTGCCAGCACCTCTTTCCCTAGCCATGAGCAGTTCTTC. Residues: CASTSFPSHEQFF.

This chain's CDR3 is CASSPDGTAFF. The CDR3 DNA reads as TGTGCCAGCAGCCCGGACGGTACGGCTTTCTTT. V gene TRBV7-9 combines with J gene TRBJ1-1, with D unresolved. This CDR3 has 11 residues. Germline CDR1 reads SEHNR; CDR2 reads FQNEAQ (reference sequence). Trimming took off 5 bases at V and 11 bases at J, with 12 bases between the two ends.

DNA for the CDR3: TGTGCCAGCAGGTTGGGGACAGCCCAAGAGACCCAGTACTTC. This translates into CASRLGTAQETQYF. The V call is TRBV6-1, the J call TRBJ2-5; 7 bases match TRBD1. V shed 6 bases and J 1 base; nucleotides not matched to a gene: 5. Germline V CDR1 and CDR2: MNHNS, SASEGT. The CDR3 runs to 14 residues.

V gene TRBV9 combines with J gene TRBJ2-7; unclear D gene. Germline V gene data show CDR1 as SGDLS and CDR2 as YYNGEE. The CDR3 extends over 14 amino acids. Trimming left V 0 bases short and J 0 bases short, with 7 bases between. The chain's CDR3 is CASSVAPFSYEQYF. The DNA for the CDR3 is TGTGCCAGCAGCGTAGCTCCTTTCTCCTACGAGCAGTACTTC.

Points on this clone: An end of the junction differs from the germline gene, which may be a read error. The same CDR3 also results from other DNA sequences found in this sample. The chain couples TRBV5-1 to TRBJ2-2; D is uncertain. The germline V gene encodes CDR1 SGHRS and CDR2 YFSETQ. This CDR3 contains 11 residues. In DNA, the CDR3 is TGCGCCAGCAGCTTGGAAGTGGAGCTATTTTTT. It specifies CASSLEVELFF.

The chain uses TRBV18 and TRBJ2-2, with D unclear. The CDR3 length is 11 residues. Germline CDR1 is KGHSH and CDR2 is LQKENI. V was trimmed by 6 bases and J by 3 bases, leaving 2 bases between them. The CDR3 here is CASSYTGELFF. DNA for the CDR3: TGTGCCAGCTCCTACACCGGGGAGCTGTTTTTT.

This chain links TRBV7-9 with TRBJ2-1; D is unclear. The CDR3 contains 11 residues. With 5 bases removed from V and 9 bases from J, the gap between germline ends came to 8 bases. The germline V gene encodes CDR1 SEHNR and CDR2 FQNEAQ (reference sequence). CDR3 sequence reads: CASSLIPEQFF. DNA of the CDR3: TGTGCCAGCAGCCTGATTCCTGAGCAGTTCTTC.